A selection of T cell receptor beta chains follows, all from one sample in a study of blood T cell repertoires in COVID-19. This table comes from immunoSEQ multiplex PCR, and its TCRdb copy is limited to in-frame clones, with some not included. The sample shows some 150,000 clones, over 80% of them seen only once. Specimen: PBMCs or T cells enriched from blood (not recorded which). All receptors derive from a woman in her 40s who had recovered from COVID-19. CDR3s include the opening cysteine and the closing phenylalanine or tryptophan. D genes are given only for firm matches. Rows give clone size only sometimes, using once, few, many, or a class for an expanded clone.

D	V	J	size	CDR3	DNA
TRBD2	TRBV5-5	TRBJ2-7	-	CASRPGLDNYEQYF	TGTGCCAGCCGACCGGGACTAGATAACTACGAGCAGTACTTC
TRBD2	TRBV5-1	TRBJ2-7	once	CASSSRTSGTYEQYF	TGCGCCAGCAGCTCAAGAACTAGCGGGACCTACGAGCAGTACTTC
TRBD1	TRBV4-1	TRBJ1-1	-	CASSQIDRAGTEAFF	TGCGCCAGCAGCCAAATTGACAGGGCTGGGACTGAAGCTTTCTTT
TRBD1	TRBV3-1/TRBV3-2	TRBJ1-2	many	CASSGTANYGYTF	TGTGCCAGCAGCGGGACAGCTAACTATGGCTACACCTTC
-	TRBV27	TRBJ2-7	-	CASRISLGYEQYF	TGTGCCAGCAGGATCTCACTCGGCTACGAGCAGTACTTC
TRBD2	TRBV11-2	TRBJ2-1	-	CASSDWTSGRTRDEQFF	TGTGCCAGCAGCGATTGGACTAGCGGGAGGACCAGGGATGAGCAGTTCTTC
TRBD1	TRBV18	TRBJ2-7	-	CASSPTGTGGFEQYF	TGTGCCAGCTCACCGACCGGGACAGGGGGCTTCGAGCAGTACTTC
TRBD1	TRBV4-1	TRBJ2-4	-	CASGQPLQDRGNIQYF	TGCGCCAGCGGCCAGCCACTCCAGGACAGGGGAAACATTCAGTACTTC
-	TRBV19	TRBJ2-7	-	CASSLGLPNSYEQYF	TGTGCCAGTAGTCTGGGACTTCCTAACTCCTACGAGCAGTACTTC
TRBD1	TRBV30	TRBJ2-2	-	CAWRTGYGELFF	TGTGCCTGGAGGACAGGGTACGGGGAGCTGTTTTTT
-	TRBV25-1	TRBJ2-5	-	CASSEQGHGETQYF	TGTGCCAGCAGTGAACAAGGACACGGGGAGACCCAGTACTTC
TRBD1	TRBV5-1	TRBJ1-1	-	CASSLQGAAAEAFF	TGCGCCAGCAGCTTGCAGGGGGCCGCCGCTGAAGCTTTCTTT
-	TRBV9	TRBJ2-3	-	CASSGGDSRTNTQYF	TGTGCCAGCAGCGGCGGGGACAGCCGAACAAATACGCAGTATTTT
-	TRBV5-1	TRBJ1-5	once	CASSPSGGGGQPQHF	TGCGCCAGCAGCCCGAGCGGAGGTGGTGGGCAGCCCCAGCATTTT
-	TRBV15	TRBJ1-4	-	CATSREGGRSEKLFF	TGTGCCACCAGCAGGGAAGGGGGTCGGTCTGAAAAACTGTTTTTT
TRBD2	TRBV7-8	TRBJ2-1	-	CASSPRTSGLYNEQFF	TGTGCCAGCAGCCCCCGGACTAGCGGGTTGTACAATGAGCAGTTCTTC
-	TRBV29-1	TRBJ2-7	-	CSVVGRRMRSYEQYF	TGCAGCGTTGTAGGTCGCAGGATGCGCTCCTACGAGCAGTACTTC
TRBD2	TRBV29-1	TRBJ2-3	-	CSVEEWASGRASDTQYF	TGCAGCGTTGAAGAATGGGCTAGCGGGAGGGCCTCAGATACGCAGTATTTT
TRBD2	TRBV27	TRBJ2-4	-	CASSTASGRGLAKNIQYF	TGTGCCAGCAGTACTGCTAGCGGGAGAGGGTTGGCCAAAAACATTCAGTACTTC
TRBD2	TRBV3-1/TRBV3-2	TRBJ2-1	-	CASSQVGGSNEQFF	TGTGCCAGCAGCCAAGTCGGGGGGTCCAATGAGCAGTTCTTC
TRBD1	TRBV9	TRBJ1-1	-	CASSVLDRELNTEAFF	TGTGCCAGCAGCGTCTTAGACAGGGAGTTGAACACTGAAGCTTTCTTT
TRBD1	TRBV7-7	TRBJ2-5	-	CASSPSRTGQETQYF	TGTGCTAGCAGCCCCTCGAGGACAGGGCAAGAGACCCAGTACTTC
TRBD2	TRBV2	TRBJ2-1	-	CASSTTSGGYNEQFF	TGTGCCAGCAGCACTACTAGCGGTGGATACAATGAGCAGTTCTTC
-	TRBV11-3	TRBJ2-3	-	CASSLVWGPTDTQYF	TGTGCCAGCAGCTTAGTGTGGGGGCCAACAGATACGCAGTATTTT
-	TRBV7-3	TRBJ2-7	once	CASSCPTKHEQYF	TGTGCCAGCAGCTGCCCGACTAAACACGAGCAGTACTTC
TRBD1	TRBV4-1	TRBJ1-1	-	CASSQHGQGNTEAFF	TGCGCCAGCAGCCAACACGGACAGGGGAACACTGAAGCTTTCTTT
-	TRBV4-2	TRBJ2-7	-	CASTDSRQSYEQYF	TGTGCCAGCACCGACTCACGACAGAGCTACGAGCAGTACTTC
TRBD2	TRBV5-5	TRBJ2-4	-	CASSLDGLVGDIQYF	TGTGCCAGCAGCTTGGATGGACTAGTCGGGGACATTCAGTACTTC
-	TRBV7-3	TRBJ2-5	-	CASSQTAGETQYF	TGTGCCAGCAGCCAAACCGCGGGGGAGACCCAGTACTTC
TRBD2	TRBV5-1	TRBJ2-3	-	CASSLLAGAITDTQYF	TGCGCCAGCAGCTTGTTAGCGGGGGCGATCACAGATACGCAGTATTTT
TRBD1	TRBV15	TRBJ2-5	-	CATSREGQGQETQYF	TGTGCCACCAGCAGAGAGGGACAGGGGCAAGAGACCCAGTACTTC
-	TRBV2	TRBJ2-7	-	CASSLYEQYF	TGTGCCAGCAGTTTATACGAGCAGTACTTC
-	TRBV19	TRBJ1-1	-	CASSTRRNTEAFF	TGTGCCAGTAGTACCCGCAGGAACACTGAAGCTTTCTTT
TRBD2	TRBV10-1	TRBJ2-4	-	CASSESGAGGPRAKNIQYF	TGCGCCAGCAGTGAGTCTGGAGCGGGAGGGCCTCGGGCCAAAAACATTCAGTACTTC
-	TRBV7-8	TRBJ2-1	few	CASSPQARYSSYNEQFF	TGTGCCAGCAGCCCGCAAGCTAGGTATTCATCCTACAATGAGCAGTTCTTC
TRBD1	TRBV9	TRBJ2-1	-	CASSVNVGQGGEQFF	TGTGCCAGCAGCGTAAATGTGGGACAGGGGGGAGAGCAGTTCTTC
-	TRBV29-1	TRBJ2-3	-	CSVKGEGVTDTQYF	TGCAGCGTAAAGGGAGAGGGAGTCACAGATACGCAGTATTTT
-	TRBV4-1	TRBJ2-7	-	CASSQAEGSYEQYF	TGCGCCAGCAGCCAAGCGGAGGGGTCCTACGAGCAGTACTTC
-	TRBV5-1	TRBJ2-1	-	CASSLTGNEQFF	TGCGCCAGCAGCTTGACCGGCAATGAGCAGTTCTTC
-	TRBV19	TRBJ2-5	-	CASSWARGATAETQYF	TGTGCCAGTAGTTGGGCGCGGGGTGCCACGGCGGAGACCCAGTACTTC
TRBD2	TRBV28	TRBJ2-7	-	CASSSPSVPVLATSGGSYEQYF	TGTGCCAGCAGTTCCCCCTCCGTTCCGGTTTTGGCGACTAGCGGGGGCTCCTACGAGCAGTACTTC
TRBD1	TRBV6-1	TRBJ1-2	once	CASSEALTGGNGYTF	TGTGCCAGCAGTGAAGCCTTGACAGGGGGGAATGGCTACACCTTC
-	TRBV23-1	TRBJ1-3	-	CASSRPVSRGYTIYF	TGCGCCAGCAGTCGGCCCGTGTCTCGGGGATACACCATATATTTT
-	TRBV5-1	TRBJ1-6	-	CASKQVGSYNSPLHF	TGCGCCAGCAAACAAGTTGGCTCCTATAATTCACCCCTCCACTTT
TRBD2	TRBV7-9	TRBJ2-3	-	CASSSRLAGTDTQYF	TGTGCCAGCAGCTCAAGACTAGCGGGGACAGATACGCAGTATTTT
-	TRBV4-2	TRBJ1-6	-	CASSQDNTRQGKPLHF	TGTGCCAGCAGCCAAGATAATACAAGGCAGGGGAAGCCCCTCCACTTT
-	TRBV11-2	TRBJ1-5	-	CASSPRELGPQHF	TGTGCCAGCAGCCCAAGGGAGTTGGGGCCCCAGCATTTT
-	TRBV19	TRBJ1-2	-	CASSLDRTTYGYTF	TGTGCCAGTAGCTTAGACAGGACGACATATGGCTACACCTTC
-	TRBV6-5	TRBJ1-2	-	CASSETETYGYTF	TGTGCCAGCTCGGAAACAGAAACCTATGGCTACACCTTC
TRBD2	TRBV18	TRBJ2-1	-	CASSPGTSGSYNEQFF	TGTGCCAGCTCACCGGGGACTAGCGGCTCCTACAATGAGCAGTTCTTC
TRBD1	TRBV7-9	TRBJ2-2	once	CAATGTGGRDNTGELFF	TGTGCCGCAACCGGGACAGGGGGCCGCGATAACACCGGGGAGCTGTTTTTT
-	TRBV27	TRBJ1-3	-	CASSLSQGNTIYF	TGTGCCAGCAGTTTGAGCCAAGGAAACACCATATATTTT
-	TRBV9	TRBJ2-1	-	CASSVGPTSNEQFF	TGTGCCAGCAGCGTAGGCCCGACTAGCAATGAGCAGTTCTTC
TRBD1	TRBV3-1/TRBV3-2	TRBJ2-1	few	CASSPGTGLSYNEQFF	TGTGCCAGCAGTCCCGGGACAGGGCTCTCCTACAATGAGCAGTTCTTC